This T cell receptor beta chain was identified during a study of shared clonotypes between healthy human individuals. Produced via immunoSEQ multiplex PCR; TCRdb's table is partial and in-frame only. The sample contains roughly 220,000 clones, 60% to 70% of which appear only once. The CDR3 is 15 amino acids. The germline V gene encodes CDR1 ENHRY and CDR2 SYGVKD. After removal of 6 bases from V and 1 base from J, the junction contained 1 base not matched to a gene. The material sequenced was memory CD4+ T cells sorted from blood. Documented subset: CD45RA-negative fraction. This receptor was taken from a man aged 30-40 years in good health. J is TRBJ2-2 and V is TRBV10-3; 11 positions match TRBD1. CDR3: CAIRGTGGNTGELFF. CDR3 bases: TGTGCCATCAGAGGGACAGGGGGGAACACCGGGGAGCTGTTTTTT.